This TCR beta chain was sequenced for a study of cytomegalovirus exposure and HLA in healthy donors. Whole-study findings and limits: As a later analysis revealed, the rate of TCR association differed by HLA locus, with DRB1 most and HLA-C fewest.

Researchers ran the PCR with 60 Vbeta and 13 Jbeta primers. TCRdb's copy holds only in-frame clones and misses some; the assay was immunoSEQ multiplex PCR. Among roughly 150,000 clones listed, 65% to 80% were seen once. This clone was seen just once. Its specificity is unknown. Trimming pared 4 bases from V and 3 bases from J, leaving 16 bases between. Germline CDR1 is SGHRS and CDR2 is YFSETQ. This CDR3 is built from 15 residues. V is TRBV5-1 and J is TRBJ2-5, with D tentatively TRBD1 (6 bases). The sample consisted of PBMCs. This TCR was recovered from a woman aged 50 to 60 in good health and CMV-seropositive. The CDR3 spells CASSASGTPKETQYF. CDR3 bases: TGCGCCAGCAGCGCCTCCGGGACACCAAAAGAGACCCAGTACTTC. Based on the CDR3 plus reference TRBV5-1 and TRBJ2-5, the full variable domain is KAGVTQTPRYLIKTRGQQVTLSCSPISGHRSVSWYQQTPGQGLQFLFEYFSETQRNKGNFPGRFSGRQFSNSRSEMNVSTLELGDSALYLCASSASGTPKETQYFGPGTRLLVL.